These T cell receptor beta chains were read from a single sample in a study of shared clonotypes between healthy human individuals. Profiling relied on immunoSEQ multiplex PCR, and the TCRdb table lists in-frame clones only, not all of them. The table records 2 million to 2.5 million clones, around 95% of them present only once. Sequencing was done on a sample of naive CD4+ T cells sorted from blood. Receptors were obtained from a young man in good health. CDR3s leave out the opening cysteine and the closing phenylalanine or tryptophan. The D gene is left open where the match is weak.

TRBV7-3	TRBJ2-2	TRBD2	ASSPGGGNTGELF
TRBV10-3	TRBJ2-2	TRBD1	AISKDRADPGELF
TRBV11-2	TRBJ2-1	NA	ASSHSGRTSYNEQF
TRBV5-1	TRBJ1-2	NA	ASSLTLQDSGGYT
TRBV5-1	TRBJ1-1	NA	ASHLQDGNTEAF
TRBV4-3	TRBJ2-7	TRBD1	ASSQAGTGGHEQY
TRBV28	TRBJ1-4	NA	ASKPEGASNEKLF
TRBV2	TRBJ2-2	TRBD1	ASSEDRYTGELF
TRBV28	TRBJ2-5	NA	ASKFTDFQETQY
TRBV5-4	TRBJ2-2	NA	ASSSPRGSAGELF
TRBV10-3	TRBJ1-2	NA	AISENLVLGSYGYT
TRBV7-2	TRBJ1-3	NA	ASSSGNLWGNTIY
TRBV9	TRBJ2-7	TRBD1	ASSGQTGRYEQY
TRBV5-1	TRBJ1-1	NA	ASSRTALNTEAF
TRBV9	TRBJ2-2	NA	ASSVVGGQLPGELF
TRBV18	TRBJ2-7	TRBD1	ASSPGQGSYEQY
TRBV2	TRBJ2-1	NA	AKERVLWYNEQF
TRBV6-1	TRBJ1-4	NA	ASSVQLTNEKLF
TRBV12-5	TRBJ2-2	NA	ASGLGSVPGGELF
TRBV6-1	TRBJ2-3	TRBD2	ASSDRLAGAPTY
TRBV15	TRBJ1-5	TRBD1	ATSRPGQFSNQPQH
TRBV29-1	TRBJ1-2	NA	SVATGANYGYT
TRBV27	TRBJ2-3	NA	ASSLWGTPDTQY
TRBV6-5	TRBJ2-7	NA	ASSRAGTSYEQY
TRBV27	TRBJ1-4	NA	ASSSPGTPLS
TRBV2	TRBJ1-5	NA	ASSEARQPQH
TRBV4-1	TRBJ2-7	TRBD2	ASSQVSTSGGYEQY
TRBV9	TRBJ2-3	NA	ASSVQGPGSTDTQY